Here is one TCR beta chain with its context. This sample stems from a study of blood T cell repertoires in COVID-19. Background on the study: Both acute and convalescent COVID-19 samples were obtained from the United States, Italy and Spain. T cells, B-cell-depleted T cells, or PBMCs provided the cDNA or gDNA that served as material.

This table comes from immunoSEQ multiplex PCR, and its TCRdb copy is limited to in-frame clones, with some not included. The data contain roughly 360,000 clones, about 80% of them seen just once; the ten biggest clones take up more than 0.85%. CDR1 SGHRS and CDR2 YFSETQ come from the germline V gene. There are 15 residues in the CDR3. V shed 4 bases and J 3 bases; nucleotides not matched to a gene: 9. The V and J genes are TRBV5-1 and TRBJ2-7; TRBD2 agrees at 8 bases. The TCR was taken from a human donor with acute or convalescent COVID-19. The donor label of this sample is uncertain. The specimen was peripheral blood. The CDR3 region is CASSELSGSLYEQYF. CDR3 bases: TGCGCCAGCAGCGAGTTAAGCGGGAGTCTCTACGAGCAGTACTTC.